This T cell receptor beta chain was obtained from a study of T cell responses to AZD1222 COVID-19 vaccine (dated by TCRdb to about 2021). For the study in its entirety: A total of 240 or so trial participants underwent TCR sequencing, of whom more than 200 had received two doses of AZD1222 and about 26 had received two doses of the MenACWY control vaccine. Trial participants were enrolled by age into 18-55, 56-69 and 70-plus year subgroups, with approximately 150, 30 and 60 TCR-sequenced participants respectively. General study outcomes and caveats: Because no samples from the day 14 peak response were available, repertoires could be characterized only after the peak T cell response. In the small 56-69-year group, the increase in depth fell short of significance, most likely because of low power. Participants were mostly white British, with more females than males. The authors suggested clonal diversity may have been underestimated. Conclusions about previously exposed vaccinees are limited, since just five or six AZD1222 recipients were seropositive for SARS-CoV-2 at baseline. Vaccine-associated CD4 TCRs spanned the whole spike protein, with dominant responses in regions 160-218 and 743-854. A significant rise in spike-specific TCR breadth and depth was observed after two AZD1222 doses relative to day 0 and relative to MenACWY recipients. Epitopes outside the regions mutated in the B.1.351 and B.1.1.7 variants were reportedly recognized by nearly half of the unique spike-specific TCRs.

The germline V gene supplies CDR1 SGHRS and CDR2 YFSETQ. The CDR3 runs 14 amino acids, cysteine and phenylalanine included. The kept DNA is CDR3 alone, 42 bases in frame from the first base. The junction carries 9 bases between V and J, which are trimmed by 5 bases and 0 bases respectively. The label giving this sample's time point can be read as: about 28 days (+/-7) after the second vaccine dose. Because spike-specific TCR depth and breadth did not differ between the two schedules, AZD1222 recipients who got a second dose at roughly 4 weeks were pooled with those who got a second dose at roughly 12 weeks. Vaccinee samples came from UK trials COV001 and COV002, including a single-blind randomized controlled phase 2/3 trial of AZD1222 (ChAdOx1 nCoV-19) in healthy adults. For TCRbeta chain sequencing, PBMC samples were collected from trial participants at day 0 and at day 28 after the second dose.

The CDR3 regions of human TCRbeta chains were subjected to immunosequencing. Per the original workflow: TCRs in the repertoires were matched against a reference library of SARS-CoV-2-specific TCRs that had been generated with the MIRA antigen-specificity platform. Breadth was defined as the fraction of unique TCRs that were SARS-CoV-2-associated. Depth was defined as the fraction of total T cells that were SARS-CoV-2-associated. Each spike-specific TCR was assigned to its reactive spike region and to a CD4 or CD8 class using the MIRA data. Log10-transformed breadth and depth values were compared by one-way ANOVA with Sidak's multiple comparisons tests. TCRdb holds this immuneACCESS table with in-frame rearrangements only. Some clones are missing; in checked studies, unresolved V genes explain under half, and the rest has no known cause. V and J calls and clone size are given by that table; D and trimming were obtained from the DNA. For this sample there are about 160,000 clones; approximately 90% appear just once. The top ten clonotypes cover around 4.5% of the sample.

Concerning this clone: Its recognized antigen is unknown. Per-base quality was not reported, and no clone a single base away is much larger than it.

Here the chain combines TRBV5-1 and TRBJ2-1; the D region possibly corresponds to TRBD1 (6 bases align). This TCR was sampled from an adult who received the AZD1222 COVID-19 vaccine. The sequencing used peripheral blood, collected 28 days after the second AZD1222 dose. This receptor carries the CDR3 CASRGGSSYNEQFF. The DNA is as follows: TGCGCCAGCAGAGGGGGAAGCTCCTACAATGAGCAGTTCTTC.